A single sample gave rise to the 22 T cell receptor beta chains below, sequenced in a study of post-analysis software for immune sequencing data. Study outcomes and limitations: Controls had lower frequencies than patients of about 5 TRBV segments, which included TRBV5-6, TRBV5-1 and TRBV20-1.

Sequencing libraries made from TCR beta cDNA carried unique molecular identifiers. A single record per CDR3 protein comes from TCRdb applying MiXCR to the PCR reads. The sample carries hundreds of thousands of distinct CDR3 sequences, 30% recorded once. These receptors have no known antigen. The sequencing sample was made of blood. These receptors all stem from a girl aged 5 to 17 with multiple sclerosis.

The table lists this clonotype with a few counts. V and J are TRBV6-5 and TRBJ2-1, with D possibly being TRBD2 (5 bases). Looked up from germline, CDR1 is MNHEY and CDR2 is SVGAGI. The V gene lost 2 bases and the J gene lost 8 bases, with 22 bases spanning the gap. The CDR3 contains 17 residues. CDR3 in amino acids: CASSYGSRAGRRDEQFF. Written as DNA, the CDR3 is TGTGCCAGCAGTTACGGCTCGCGGGCAGGACGACGGGATGAGCAGTTCTTC.

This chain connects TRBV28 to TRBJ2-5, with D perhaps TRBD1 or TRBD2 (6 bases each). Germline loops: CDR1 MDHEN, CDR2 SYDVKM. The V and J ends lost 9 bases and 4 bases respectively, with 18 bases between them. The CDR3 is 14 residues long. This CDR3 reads CASLIAQGGETQYF. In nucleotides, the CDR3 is TGTGCCAGTCTCATCGCACAGGGAGGAGAGACCCAGTACTTC.

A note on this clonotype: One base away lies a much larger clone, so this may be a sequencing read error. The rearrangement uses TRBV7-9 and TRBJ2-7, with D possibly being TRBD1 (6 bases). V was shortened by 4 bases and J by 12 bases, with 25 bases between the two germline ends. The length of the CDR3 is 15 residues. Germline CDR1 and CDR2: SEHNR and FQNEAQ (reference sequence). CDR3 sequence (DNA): TGTGCCAGCAGCTCTACCGGGACAAGGTACATTGGCCGGTACTTC. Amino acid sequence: CASSSTGTRYIGRYF.

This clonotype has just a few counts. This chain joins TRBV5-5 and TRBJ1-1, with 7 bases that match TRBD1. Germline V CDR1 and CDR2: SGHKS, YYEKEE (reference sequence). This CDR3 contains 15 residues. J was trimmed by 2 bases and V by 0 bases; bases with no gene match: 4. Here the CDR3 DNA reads TGTGCCAGCAGCTTGGAGGGGGCACCTAACACTGAAGCTTTCTTT. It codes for CASSLEGAPNTEAFF. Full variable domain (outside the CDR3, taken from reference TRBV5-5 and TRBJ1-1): DAGVTQSPTHLIKTRGQQVTLRCSPISGHKSVSWYQQVLGQGPQFIFQYYEKEERGRGNFPDRFSARQFPNYSSELNVNALLLGDSALYLCASSLEGAPNTEAFFGQGTRLTVV.

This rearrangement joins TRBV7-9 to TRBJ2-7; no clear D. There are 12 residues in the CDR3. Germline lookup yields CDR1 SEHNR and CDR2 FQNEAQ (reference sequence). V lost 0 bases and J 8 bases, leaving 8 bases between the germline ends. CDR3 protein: CASSLARGKQYF. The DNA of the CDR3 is TGTGCCAGCAGCTTAGCGCGTGGCAAGCAGTACTTC.

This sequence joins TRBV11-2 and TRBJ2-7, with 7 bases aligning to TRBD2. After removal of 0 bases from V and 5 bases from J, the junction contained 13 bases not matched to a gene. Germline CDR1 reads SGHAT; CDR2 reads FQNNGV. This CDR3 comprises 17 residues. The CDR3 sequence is CASSLDGAGAKIDEQYF. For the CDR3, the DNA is TGTGCCAGCAGCTTAGACGGGGCGGGAGCTAAAATCGACGAGCAGTACTTC.

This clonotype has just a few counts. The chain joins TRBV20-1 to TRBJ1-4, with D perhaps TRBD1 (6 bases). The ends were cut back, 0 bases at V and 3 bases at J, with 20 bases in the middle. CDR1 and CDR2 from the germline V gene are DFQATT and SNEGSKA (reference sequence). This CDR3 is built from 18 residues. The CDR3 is CSARDPVVQGGSNEKLFF. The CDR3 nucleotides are TGCAGTGCTAGAGACCCCGTCGTCCAAGGGGGGTCTAATGAAAAACTGTTTTTT.

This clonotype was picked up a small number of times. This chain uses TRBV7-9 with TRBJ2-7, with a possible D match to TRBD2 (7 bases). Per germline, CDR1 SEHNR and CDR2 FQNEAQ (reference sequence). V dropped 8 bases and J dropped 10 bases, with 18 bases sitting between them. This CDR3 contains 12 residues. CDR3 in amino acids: CASGGRGAGQYF. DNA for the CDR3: TGTGCCAGCGGGGGTCGGGGGGCCGGTCAGTACTTC.

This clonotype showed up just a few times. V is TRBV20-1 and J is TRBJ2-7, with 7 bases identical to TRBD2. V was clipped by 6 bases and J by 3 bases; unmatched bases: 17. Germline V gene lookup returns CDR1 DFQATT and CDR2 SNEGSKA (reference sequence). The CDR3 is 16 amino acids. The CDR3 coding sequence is TGCAGTGCCGACCCAATCCTACTAGCGACAGACTACGAGCAGTACTTC. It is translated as CSADPILLATDYEQYF.

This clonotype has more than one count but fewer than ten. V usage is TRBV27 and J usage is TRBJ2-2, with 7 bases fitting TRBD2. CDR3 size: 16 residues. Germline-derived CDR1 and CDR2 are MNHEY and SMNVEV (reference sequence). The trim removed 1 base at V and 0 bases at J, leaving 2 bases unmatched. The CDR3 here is CASSLLAGANTGELFF. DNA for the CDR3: TGTGCCAGCAGTTTATTGGCGGGAGCGAACACCGGGGAGCTGTTTTTT.

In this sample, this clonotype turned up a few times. This CDR3 reads CATTPRGTGRGYQPQHF. As DNA, the CDR3 is TGTGCCACCACCCCACGGGGGACAGGGAGAGGATATCAGCCCCAGCATTTT. V usage is TRBV24-1 and J usage is TRBJ1-5; 9 bases map to TRBD1. Germline CDR1 reads KGHDR; CDR2 reads SFDVKD. Germline trimming cut 8 bases from V and 5 bases from J; bases unmatched to any gene: 15. The CDR3 loop spans 17 amino acids.

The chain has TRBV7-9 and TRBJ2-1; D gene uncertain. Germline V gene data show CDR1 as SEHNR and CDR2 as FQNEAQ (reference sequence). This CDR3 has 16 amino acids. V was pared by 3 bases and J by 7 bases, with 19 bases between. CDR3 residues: CASSLVRSAGLNEQFF. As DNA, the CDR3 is TGTGCCAGCAGCTTGGTTAGGAGCGCAGGTTTGAATGAGCAGTTCTTC.

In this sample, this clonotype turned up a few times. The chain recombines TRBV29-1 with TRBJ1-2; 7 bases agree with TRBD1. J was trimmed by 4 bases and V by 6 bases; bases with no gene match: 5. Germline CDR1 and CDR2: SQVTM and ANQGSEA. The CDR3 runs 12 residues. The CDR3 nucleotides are TGCAGCGTAAACAGGGGCGCCTATGGCTACACCTTC. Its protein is CSVNRGAYGYTF.

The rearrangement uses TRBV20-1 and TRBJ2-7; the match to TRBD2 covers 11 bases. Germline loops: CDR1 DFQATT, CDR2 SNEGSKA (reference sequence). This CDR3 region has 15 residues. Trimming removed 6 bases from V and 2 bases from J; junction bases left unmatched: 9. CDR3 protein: CSAGRLAGGPYEQYF. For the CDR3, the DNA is TGCAGTGCCGGGCGTCTAGCGGGAGGCCCCTACGAGCAGTACTTC.

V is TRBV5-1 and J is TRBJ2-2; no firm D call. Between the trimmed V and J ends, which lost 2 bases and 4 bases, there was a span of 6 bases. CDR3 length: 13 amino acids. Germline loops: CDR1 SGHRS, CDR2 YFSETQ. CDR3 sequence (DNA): TGCGCCAGCAGCTTAAAGTTCACCGGGGAGCTGTTTTTT. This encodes CASSLKFTGELFF.

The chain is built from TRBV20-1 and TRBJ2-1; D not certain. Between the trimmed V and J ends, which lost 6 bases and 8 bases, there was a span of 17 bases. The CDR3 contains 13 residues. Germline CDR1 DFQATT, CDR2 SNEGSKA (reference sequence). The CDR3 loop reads CSAIEVSRDEQFF. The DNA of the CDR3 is TGCAGTGCCATAGAGGTGTCTCGCGATGAGCAGTTCTTC.

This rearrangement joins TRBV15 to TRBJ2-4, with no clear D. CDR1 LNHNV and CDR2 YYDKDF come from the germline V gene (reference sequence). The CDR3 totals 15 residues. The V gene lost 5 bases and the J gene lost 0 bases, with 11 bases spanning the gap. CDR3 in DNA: TGTGCCACCAGCGGCCCCGGCCTAGCCAAAAACATTCAGTACTTC. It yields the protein CATSGPGLAKNIQYF.

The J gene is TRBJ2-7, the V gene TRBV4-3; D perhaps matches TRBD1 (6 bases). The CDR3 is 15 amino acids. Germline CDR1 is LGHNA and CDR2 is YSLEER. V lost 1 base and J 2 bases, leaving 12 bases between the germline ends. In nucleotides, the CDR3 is TGCGCCAGCAGCCAAGCTACAGGGAACCCCTACGAGCAGTACTTC. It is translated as CASSQATGNPYEQYF.

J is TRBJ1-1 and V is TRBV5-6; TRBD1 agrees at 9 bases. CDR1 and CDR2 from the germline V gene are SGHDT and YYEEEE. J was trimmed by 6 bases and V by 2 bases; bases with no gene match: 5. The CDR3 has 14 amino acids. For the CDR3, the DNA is TGTGCCAGCAGCTTCGGGACAGGGCTGGCTGAAGCTTTCTTT. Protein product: CASSFGTGLAEAFF. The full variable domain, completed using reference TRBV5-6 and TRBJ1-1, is DAGVTQSPTHLIKTRGQQVTLRCSPKSGHDTVSWYQQALGQGPQFIFQYYEEEERQRGNFPDRFSGHQFPNYSSELNVNALLLGDSALYLCASSFGTGLAEAFFGQGTRLTVV.

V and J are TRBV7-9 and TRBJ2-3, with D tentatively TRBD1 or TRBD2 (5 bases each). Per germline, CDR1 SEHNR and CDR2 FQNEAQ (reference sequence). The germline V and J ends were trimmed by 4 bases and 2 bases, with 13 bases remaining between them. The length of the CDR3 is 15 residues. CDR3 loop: CASSYRDGATDTQYF. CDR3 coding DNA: TGTGCCAGCAGCTACCGGGACGGTGCCACAGATACGCAGTATTTT.

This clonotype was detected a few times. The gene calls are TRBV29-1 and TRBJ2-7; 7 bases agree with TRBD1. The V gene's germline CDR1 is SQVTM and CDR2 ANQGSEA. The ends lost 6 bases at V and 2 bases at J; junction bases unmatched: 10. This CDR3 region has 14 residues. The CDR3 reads CSVRDSTTPYEQYF. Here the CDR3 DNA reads TGCAGCGTCCGGGACAGTACGACCCCCTACGAGCAGTACTTC.

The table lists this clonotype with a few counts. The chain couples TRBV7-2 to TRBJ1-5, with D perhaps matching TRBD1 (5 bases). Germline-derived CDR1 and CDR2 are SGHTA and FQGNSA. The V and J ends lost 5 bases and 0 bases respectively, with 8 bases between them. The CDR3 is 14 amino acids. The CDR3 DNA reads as TGTGCCAGCAGCCGGGGGAATAGCAATCAGCCCCAGCATTTT. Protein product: CASSRGNSNQPQHF.